This T cell receptor beta chain derives from a study of shared clonotypes between healthy human individuals. The overall study: Ranging from 18 to 49 in age, donors were two women and three men.

The sorted-subset replicate PCRs were given about 200 ng DNA, which is about 30,000 T cell genomes. TCRdb's table, derived via immunoSEQ multiplex PCR, lists solely in-frame clones and lacks some. The table lists some 2,400,000 clones, approximately 96% of them singletons. The sequence was collected from a man between 18 and 35 years old in good health. Sequences were obtained from naive CD4+ T cells sorted from blood. The subset denotes: CD45RA+ positively selected.

The CDR3 sequence: CASNPSEAYEQYF. The CDR3 region has the DNA TGTGCCAGCAACCCATCCGAGGCCTACGAGCAGTACTTC. The V gene is TRBV6-6, the J gene TRBJ2-7; D is undetermined. The germline V and J ends were trimmed by 7 bases and 2 bases, with 12 bases remaining between them. The CDR3 length is 13 residues. The germline gives CDR1 MNHNY, CDR2 SVGAGI (reference sequence).